This record looks at one T cell receptor (beta chain) sequence and its context. The germline V gene has CDR1 SGHTS and CDR2 YDEGEE. This CDR3 has 16 amino acids. The V gene end was trimmed by 1 base and the J gene end by 7 bases; junction bases not matched to a gene: 12. This specimen comes from a study of shared clonotypes between healthy human individuals. Repertoires were generated with immunoSEQ multiplex PCR, while TCRdb's copy carries only in-frame clones and drops some. Of a few hundred thousand clones listed, less than 98% were seen once; the top ten hold 0.057%. The specimen was naive CD4+ T cells sorted from blood. Subset given: CD45RA+ positively selected. This chain joins TRBV5-8 and TRBJ1-2, with 8 bases fitting TRBD1. The clonotype comes from a woman younger than 45 in good health. CDR3 residues: CASSLYRGVGSAGYTF. DNA for the CDR3: TGTGCCAGCAGCTTGTACAGGGGGGTCGGTTCCGCTGGCTACACCTTC.